This T cell receptor (beta chain) is drawn from a study of blood T cells in healthy people across ages. This CDR3 is built from 15 residues. Losses at the gene ends were 3 bases for V and 0 bases for J; bases not matched to a gene: 5. Germline assignment: CDR1 SGHRS and CDR2 YFSETQ. This clonotype was found once. Sample-barcoded 5' priming and a J-beta primer mix drove a second PCR of roughly 7 to 11 cycles. MiXCR, applied by TCRdb to the 5' RACE reads, yields one record per CDR3 protein. The sample gives approximately 1.5 million distinct CDR3 sequences, about 35% of which show up once; roughly 10% is in the top ten.

Sequenced sample: blood. This sequence was found in a woman aged 25 to 39 in good health. The chain couples TRBV5-1 to TRBJ1-2; 7 nucleotides match TRBD1. This chain's CDR3 is CASSWGQFPNYGYTF. The CDR3 bases are TGCGCCAGCAGCTGGGGACAGTTCCCTAACTATGGCTACACCTTC.